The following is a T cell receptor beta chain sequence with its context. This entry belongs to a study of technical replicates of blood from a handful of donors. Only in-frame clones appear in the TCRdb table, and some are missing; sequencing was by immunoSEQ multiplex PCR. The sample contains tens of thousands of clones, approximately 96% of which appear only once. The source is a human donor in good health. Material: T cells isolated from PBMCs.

The CDR3 region has the DNA TGTGCCAGCAGTCCGGTGGGGGGGCCTTATGGCTACACCTTC. This codes for CASSPVGGPYGYTF. The gene calls are TRBV7-9 and TRBJ1-2, with D maybe TRBD1 (6 bases). The CDR3 sequence is 14 residues long. V was pared by 6 bases and J by 5 bases, with 16 bases between. Germline V gene lookup returns CDR1 SEHNR and CDR2 FQNEAQ (reference sequence).